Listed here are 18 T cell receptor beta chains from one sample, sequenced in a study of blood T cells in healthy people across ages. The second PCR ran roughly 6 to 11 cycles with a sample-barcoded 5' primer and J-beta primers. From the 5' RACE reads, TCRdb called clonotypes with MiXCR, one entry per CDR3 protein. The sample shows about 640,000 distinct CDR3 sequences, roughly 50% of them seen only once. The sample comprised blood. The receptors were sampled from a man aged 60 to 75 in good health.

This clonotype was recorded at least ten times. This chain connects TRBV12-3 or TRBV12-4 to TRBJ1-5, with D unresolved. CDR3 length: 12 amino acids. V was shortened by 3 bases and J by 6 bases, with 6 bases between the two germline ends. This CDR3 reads CASSFEGQPQHF. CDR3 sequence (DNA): TGTGCCAGCAGTTTTGAAGGTCAGCCCCAGCATTTT.

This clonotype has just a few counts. The CDR3 DNA sequence: TGTGCCAGCAGCCGTCAGGTAGAACAAGAGACCCAGTACTTC. This translates into CASSRQVEQETQYF. The genes are TRBV7-2 and TRBJ2-5; D remains ambiguous. Trimming stripped 5 bases from V and 2 bases from J, with 12 bases between. This CDR3 has 14 amino acids. Per the germline V gene, CDR1 is SGHTA and CDR2 is FQGNSA.

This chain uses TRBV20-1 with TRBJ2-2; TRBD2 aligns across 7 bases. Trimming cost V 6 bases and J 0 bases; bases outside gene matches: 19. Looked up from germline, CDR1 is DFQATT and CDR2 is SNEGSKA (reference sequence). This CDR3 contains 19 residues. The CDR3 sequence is CSAGLGRGSFRSNTGELFF. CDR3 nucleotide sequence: TGCAGTGCGGGTTTGGGGCGGGGGAGCTTTAGGTCGAACACCGGGGAGCTGTTTTTT.

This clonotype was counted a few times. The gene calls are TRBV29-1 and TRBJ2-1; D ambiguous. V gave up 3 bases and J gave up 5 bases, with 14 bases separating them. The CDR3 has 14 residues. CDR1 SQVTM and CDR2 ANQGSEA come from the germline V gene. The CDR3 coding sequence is TGCAGCGTTGACGGGCAGATTGACCACAATGAGCAGTTCTTC. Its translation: CSVDGQIDHNEQFF.

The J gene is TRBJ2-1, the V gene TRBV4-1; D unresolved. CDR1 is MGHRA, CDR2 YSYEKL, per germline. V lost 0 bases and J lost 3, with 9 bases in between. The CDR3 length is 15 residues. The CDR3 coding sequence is TGCGCCAGCAGCCAAGATATCGGCCGCTACAATGAGCAGTTCTTC. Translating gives CASSQDIGRYNEQFF.

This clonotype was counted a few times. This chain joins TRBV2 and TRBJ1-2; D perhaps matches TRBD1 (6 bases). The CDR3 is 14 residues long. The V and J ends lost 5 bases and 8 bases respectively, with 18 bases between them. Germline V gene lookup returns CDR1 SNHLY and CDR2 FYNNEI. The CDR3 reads CASSQVQGTHGYTF. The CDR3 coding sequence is TGTGCCAGCAGTCAGGTCCAGGGGACCCACGGCTACACCTTC.

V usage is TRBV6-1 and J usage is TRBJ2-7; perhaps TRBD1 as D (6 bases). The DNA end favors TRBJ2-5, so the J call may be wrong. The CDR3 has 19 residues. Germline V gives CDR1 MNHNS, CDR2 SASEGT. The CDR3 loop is CASSERGARGFMGRETQYF. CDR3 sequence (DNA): TGTGCCAGCAGTGAAAGAGGCGCTAGGGGGTTTATGGGGCGGGAGACCCAGTACTTC.

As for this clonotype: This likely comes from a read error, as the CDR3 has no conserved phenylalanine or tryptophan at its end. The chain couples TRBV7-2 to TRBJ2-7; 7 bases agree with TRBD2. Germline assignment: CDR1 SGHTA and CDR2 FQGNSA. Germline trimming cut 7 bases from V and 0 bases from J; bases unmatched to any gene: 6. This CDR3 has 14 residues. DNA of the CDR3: TGTGCCAGCATGGAGCGGGGTTTCTCCTACGAGCAGTACTTA. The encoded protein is CASMERGFSYEQYL.

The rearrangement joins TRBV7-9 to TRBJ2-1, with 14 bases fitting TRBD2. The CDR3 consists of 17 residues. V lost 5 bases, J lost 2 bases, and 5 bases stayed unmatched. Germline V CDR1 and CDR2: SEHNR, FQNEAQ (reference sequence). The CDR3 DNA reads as TGTGCCAGCAGCAAGGGACTAGCGGGGGCCCCCTACAATGAGCAGTTCTTC. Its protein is CASSKGLAGAPYNEQFF.

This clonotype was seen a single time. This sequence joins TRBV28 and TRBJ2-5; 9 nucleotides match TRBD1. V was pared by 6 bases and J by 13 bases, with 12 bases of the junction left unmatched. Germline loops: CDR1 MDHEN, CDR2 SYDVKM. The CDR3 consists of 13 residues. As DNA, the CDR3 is TGTGCCAGCAGCCCCCAGGACAGGGGCTATCGGTACTTC. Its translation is CASSPQDRGYRYF.

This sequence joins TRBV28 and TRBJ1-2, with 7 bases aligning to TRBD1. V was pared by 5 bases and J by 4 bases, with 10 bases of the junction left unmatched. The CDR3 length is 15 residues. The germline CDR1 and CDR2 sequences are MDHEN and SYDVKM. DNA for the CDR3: TGTGCCAGCAGTCACAGGGGAGCAGGGGTCTATGGCTACACCTTC. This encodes CASSHRGAGVYGYTF.

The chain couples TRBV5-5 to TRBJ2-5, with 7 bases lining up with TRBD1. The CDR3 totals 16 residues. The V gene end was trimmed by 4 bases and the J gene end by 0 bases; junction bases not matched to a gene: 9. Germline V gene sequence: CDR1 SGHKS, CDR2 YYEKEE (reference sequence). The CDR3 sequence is CASSTDGTAYQETQYF. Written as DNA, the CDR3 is TGTGCCAGCAGCACAGACGGGACAGCGTACCAAGAGACCCAGTACTTC.

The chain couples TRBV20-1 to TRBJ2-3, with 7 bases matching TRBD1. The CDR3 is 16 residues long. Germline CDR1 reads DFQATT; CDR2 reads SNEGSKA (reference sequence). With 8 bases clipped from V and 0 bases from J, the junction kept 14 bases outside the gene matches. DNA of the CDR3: TGCAGTTCCCCCACCGAGACAGGGCTAAGCACAGATACGCAGTATTTT. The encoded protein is CSSPTETGLSTDTQYF.

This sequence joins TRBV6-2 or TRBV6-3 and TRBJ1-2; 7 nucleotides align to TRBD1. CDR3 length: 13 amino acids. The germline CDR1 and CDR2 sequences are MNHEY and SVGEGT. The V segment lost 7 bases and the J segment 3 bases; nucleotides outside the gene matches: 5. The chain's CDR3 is CASTKGAYYGYTF. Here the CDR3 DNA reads TGTGCCAGCACAAAGGGGGCCTACTATGGCTACACCTTC.

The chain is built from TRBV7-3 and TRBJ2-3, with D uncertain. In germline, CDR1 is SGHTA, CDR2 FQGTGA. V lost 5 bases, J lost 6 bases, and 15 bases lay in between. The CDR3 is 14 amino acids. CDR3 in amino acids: CASSPGRLGDTQYF. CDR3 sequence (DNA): TGTGCCAGCAGCCCAGGACGCCTGGGGGATACGCAGTATTTT.

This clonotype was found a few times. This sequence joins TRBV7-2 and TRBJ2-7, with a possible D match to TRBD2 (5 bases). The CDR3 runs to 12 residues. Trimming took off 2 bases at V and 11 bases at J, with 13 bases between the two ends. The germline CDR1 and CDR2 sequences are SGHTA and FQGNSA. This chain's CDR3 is CASSLSGHPKYF. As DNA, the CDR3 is TGTGCCAGCAGCTTAAGCGGCCATCCGAAGTACTTC.

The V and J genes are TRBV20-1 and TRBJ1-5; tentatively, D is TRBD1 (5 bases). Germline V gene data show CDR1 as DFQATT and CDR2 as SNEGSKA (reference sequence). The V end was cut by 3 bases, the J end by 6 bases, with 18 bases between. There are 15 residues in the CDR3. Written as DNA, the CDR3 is TGCAGTGCTAGTGCCCCTGGAGGGGCGGGTCAGCCCCAGCATTTT. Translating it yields CSASAPGGAGQPQHF.

CDR3 residues: CSADSGGAQSYNEQYF. The DNA of the CDR3 is TGCAGTGCAGATAGCGGGGGGGCACAATCCTACAATGAGCAGTACTTC. V gene TRBV20-1 combines with J gene TRBJ2-1, with 11 bases lining up with TRBD2. The closer fit of TRBJ2-7 to the DNA end suggests the J call may be wrong. CDR3 length equals 16 residues. Germline V lookup: CDR1 DFQATT, CDR2 SNEGSKA (reference sequence).